This passage covers 13 T cell receptor beta chains from one sample sequenced in a study of vaccination effects on CD4 cells after COVID-19. Their cognate antigens are unknown. The data were produced by immunoSEQ multiplex PCR, yet TCRdb's version contains in-frame clones alone and is incomplete. The sample consists of fewer than 35,000 clones, 70% to 80% of them appearing once. Culture lasted about ten days before CD4+ T cell isolation. Sequencing used CD4+ T cells from PBMCs cultured without peptide, obtained before COVID-19 vaccination. These receptors all come from a human donor who received a COVID-19 vaccine.

Only a few counts were recorded for this clone. V usage is TRBV10-3 and J usage is TRBJ2-7; 7 bases match TRBD2. Per germline, CDR1 ENHRY and CDR2 SYGVKD. This CDR3 region has 13 residues. V shed 8 bases and J 2 bases; nucleotides not matched to a gene: 6. The CDR3 coding sequence is TGTGCCATCGCCGCCAGCGGGGCCTACGAGCAGTACTTC. Protein product: CAIAASGAYEQYF.

The count of this clone is one. This rearrangement joins TRBV9 to TRBJ1-1, with D perhaps TRBD1 (5 bases). This CDR3 spans 14 amino acids. The V and J ends lost 1 base and 1 base respectively, with 8 bases between them. Germline CDR1 SGDLS, CDR2 YYNGEE. CDR3 nucleotide sequence: TGTGCCAGCAGCGTACTGGGGCGGAACACTGAAGCTTTCTTT. It is translated as CASSVLGRNTEAFF.

This chain joins TRBV11-2 and TRBJ2-7, with 7 bases aligning to TRBD1. Germline assignment: CDR1 SGHAT and CDR2 FQNNGV. The CDR3 loop spans 12 amino acids. V trimming: 9 bases; J trimming: 2 bases; junction bases outside the gene matches: 4. The chain's CDR3 is CASRQGPYEQYF. In nucleotides, the CDR3 is TGTGCCAGTCGACAGGGTCCCTACGAGCAGTACTTC.

The rearrangement uses TRBV5-4 and TRBJ2-4, with D perhaps TRBD2 (7 bases). Germline V gene sequence: CDR1 SGHNT, CDR2 YYREEE (reference sequence). The CDR3 runs 15 residues. V lost 2 bases, J lost 8 bases, and 17 bases lay in between. CDR3 nucleotides: TGTGCCAGCAGCTTCCCCGCGGCGGGGGCTGACATTCAGTACTTC. Translated, it gives CASSFPAAGADIQYF.

The rearrangement uses TRBV11-2 and TRBJ1-1, with a weak D call TRBD1 (5 bases). CDR3 size: 16 residues. Germline V gives CDR1 SGHAT, CDR2 FQNNGV. V was pared by 5 bases and J by 0 bases, with 16 bases between. The CDR3 DNA follows: TGTGCCAGCAGCCCTACCACAGGACTCATGAACACTGAAGCTTTCTTT. Protein: CASSPTTGLMNTEAFF.

This clone was picked up one time. The gene calls are TRBV5-4 and TRBJ2-3; 11 bases line up with TRBD2. The CDR3 has 16 residues. After removal of 2 bases from V and 4 bases from J, the junction contained 6 bases not matched to a gene. The germline gives CDR1 SGHNT, CDR2 YYREEE (reference sequence). DNA of the CDR3: TGTGCCAGCAGCTTTCGGGCTAGCGGGGGGCCAGATACGCAGTATTTT. This translates into CASSFRASGGPDTQYF.

The chain recombines TRBV12-3 or TRBV12-4 with TRBJ2-3; maybe TRBD2 (6 bases). Trimming took 7 bases from V and 3 from J, leaving 11 bases between them. The length of the CDR3 is 13 residues. CDR3 in amino acids: CASKYGGTDTQYF. CDR3 sequence (DNA): TGTGCCAGCAAGTACGGGGGAACAGATACGCAGTATTTT.

V is TRBV29-1 and J is TRBJ2-5; 7 bases align to TRBD1. The J segment lost 5 bases and the V segment lost 7 bases, leaving 13 bases of the junction unmatched. The CDR3 is 14 residues long. The V gene's germline CDR1 is SQVTM and CDR2 ANQGSEA. The DNA of the CDR3 is TGCAGCGGGGCCGGGACAGTTGGCCGTGAGACCCAGTACTTC. Amino acids: CSGAGTVGRETQYF.

The V and J genes are TRBV3-1 (or the pseudogene TRBV3-2) and TRBJ2-1; weak D call: TRBD1 (6 bases). The CDR3 covers 14 residues. V was clipped by 1 base and J by 4 bases, with 8 bases between them. Germline-derived CDR1 and CDR2 are LGHDT and YNNKEL (reference sequence). In nucleotides, the CDR3 is TGTGCCAGCAGCCAAGCCGGACAGTACAATGAGCAGTTCTTC. It codes for CASSQAGQYNEQFF.

This clone appeared once. The CDR3 nucleotides are TGTGCCAGCAGCTTAACACCTAGCGTCTACGAGCAGTACTTC. Translated, it gives CASSLTPSVYEQYF. The rearrangement links TRBV11-2 to TRBJ2-7; D may be TRBD2 (6 bases). The CDR3 length is 14 residues. V lost 2 bases, J lost 3 bases, and 11 bases lay in between. Germline values: CDR1 SGHAT, CDR2 FQNNGV.

V gene TRBV7-8 combines with J gene TRBJ1-1; 10 bases align to TRBD1. V shed 1 base, J shed 1 base, and the junction held 3 bases outside the gene matches. This CDR3 contains 16 residues. The germline V gene encodes CDR1 SGHVS and CDR2 FQNEAQ. As DNA, the CDR3 is TGTGCCAGCAGCTTAGGACAGGGGGCTTGGAACACTGAAGCTTTCTTT. Amino acid sequence: CASSLGQGAWNTEAFF.

This chain connects TRBV30 to TRBJ1-3, with TRBD1 as a possible D gene (5 bases). This CDR3 comprises 13 residues. The V end lost 0 bases, the J end lost 9 bases, and 12 bases lay between the germline ends. Germline CDR1 reads GTSNPN; CDR2 reads SVGIG (reference sequence). The CDR3 is CAWSVQGAPTIYF. The CDR3 DNA sequence: TGTGCCTGGAGTGTACAAGGGGCTCCCACCATATATTTT. The whole variable domain, filled in from reference TRBV30 and TRBJ1-3, reads SQTIHQWPATLVQPVGSPLSLECTVEGTSNPNLYWYRQAAGRGLQLLFYSVGIGQISSEVPQNLSASRPQDRQFILSSKKLLLSDSGFYLCAWSVQGAPTIYFGEGSWLTVV.

This rearrangement joins TRBV5-1 to TRBJ2-5; TRBD1 aligns across 7 bases. The CDR3 totals 15 residues. CDR1 is SGHRS and CDR2 is YFSETQ in the germline V gene. V was clipped by 5 bases and J by 10 bases; unmatched bases: 17. CDR3 in amino acids: CASRYRQGPSLDQYF. CDR3 bases: TGCGCCAGCAGATACCGACAGGGACCTTCGTTGGACCAGTACTTC. Using reference TRBV5-1 and TRBJ2-5 for the parts outside the CDR3, the full variable domain is KAGVTQTPRYLIKTRGQQVTLSCSPISGHRSVSWYQQTPGQGLQFLFEYFSETQRNKGNFPGRFSGRQFSNSRSEMNVSTLELGDSALYLCASRYRQGPSLDQYFGPGTRLLVL.